The following is a T cell receptor (beta chain) sequence with its context. Germline V gives CDR1 SGHTA, CDR2 FQGNSA. This CDR3 contains 14 residues. Trimming took 3 bases from V and 0 from J, leaving 9 bases between them. Assay: immunoSEQ multiplex PCR; the TCRdb copy retains only in-frame clones and omits some. The sample yields around 100,000 clones, 80% to 95% seen once. The data are from a study of blood T cell repertoires in COVID-19. Background on the study: COVID-19 samples from acute and convalescent phases originated in the United States, Italy and Spain.

This sequence was found in a man between 18 and 29 years old with COVID-19, enrolled during active disease. This rearrangement joins TRBV7-2 to TRBJ2-7; no definite D call. The sample taken for sequencing was peripheral blood. The CDR3 nucleotides are TGTGCCAGCAGCTTCCGGAGTATCTCCTACGAGCAGTACTTC. As protein: CASSFRSISYEQYF.